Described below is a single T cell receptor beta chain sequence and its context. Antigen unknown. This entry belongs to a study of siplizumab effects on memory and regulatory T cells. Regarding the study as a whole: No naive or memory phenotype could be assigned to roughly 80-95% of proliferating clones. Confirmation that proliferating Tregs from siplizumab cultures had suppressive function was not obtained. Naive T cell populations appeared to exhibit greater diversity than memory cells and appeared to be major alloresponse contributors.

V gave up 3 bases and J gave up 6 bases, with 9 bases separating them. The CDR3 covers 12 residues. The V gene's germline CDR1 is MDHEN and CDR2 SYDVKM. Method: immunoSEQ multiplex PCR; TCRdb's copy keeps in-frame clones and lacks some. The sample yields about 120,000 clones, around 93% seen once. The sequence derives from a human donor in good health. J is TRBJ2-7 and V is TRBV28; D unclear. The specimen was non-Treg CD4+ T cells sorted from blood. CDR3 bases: TGTGCCAGCAGTTTTAGCCGTCGCGAGCAGTACTTC. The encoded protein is CASSFSRREQYF.